This T cell receptor beta chain was captured by sequencing in a study of cytomegalovirus exposure and HLA in healthy donors. Primers included in the PCR were 60 Vbeta and 13 Jbeta primers. Clones were read by immunoSEQ multiplex PCR, and TCRdb kept only the in-frame ones, dropping some. The repertoire holds roughly 150,000 clones, with about 70% as singletons. This receptor was obtained from a woman between 40 and 50 years old in good health and CMV-seronegative. Input material: PBMCs.

CDR3: CASSLERNYGYTF. The CDR3 DNA is TGTGCCAGCAGCCTGGAGAGGAACTATGGCTACACCTTC. This sequence joins TRBV6-5 and TRBJ1-2; D remains unclear. CDR1 and CDR2 (germline): MNHEY, SVGAGI. V lost 6 bases, J lost 2 bases, and 10 bases lay in between. The CDR3 is 13 amino acids.